The 9 T cell receptor beta chains below all came from one sample that was sequenced in a study of cytomegalovirus exposure and HLA in healthy donors. Primers included in the PCR were 60 Vbeta and 13 Jbeta primers. Data came from immunoSEQ multiplex PCR; TCRdb stores just in-frame clones and leaves some out. The sample includes 100,000 to 120,000 clones, roughly 13% of them seen just once. The sequencing sample was made of PBMCs. The receptors here all came from a man between 35 and 55 years old in good health and CMV-seropositive.

This clone was recorded a few times. The chain couples TRBV6-5 to TRBJ1-5; D is uncertain. V lost 4 bases and J lost 0, with 10 bases in between. From germline, CDR1 is MNHEY and CDR2 SVGAGI. The CDR3 is 15 amino acids. CDR3 region: CASSLSTYSNQPQHF. Written as DNA, the CDR3 is TGTGCCAGCAGTTTGAGCACTTATAGCAATCAGCCCCAGCATTTT.

The V gene is TRBV6-5, the J gene TRBJ1-6, with D possibly being TRBD1 (5 bases). V lost 5 bases, J lost 11 bases, and 16 bases lay in between. Per the germline V gene, CDR1 is MNHEY and CDR2 is SVGAGI. The CDR3 is 14 residues long. The CDR3 coding sequence is TGTGCCAGCAGTCAACAAGGGGATGGAGCACCCCTCCACTTT. Translated: CASSQQGDGAPLHF.

This clone was found a few times. The V call is TRBV28, the J call TRBJ2-3, with 13 bases aligning to TRBD2. The CDR3 contains 15 residues. The V segment lost 8 bases and the J segment 5 bases; nucleotides outside the gene matches: 7. The germline gives CDR1 MDHEN, CDR2 SYDVKM. This chain's CDR3 is CASDDWTSGRDTQYF. Written as DNA, the CDR3 is TGTGCCAGCGACGATTGGACTAGCGGGAGAGATACGCAGTATTTT. The full variable domain, completed using reference TRBV28 and TRBJ2-3, is DVKVTQSSRYLVKRTGEKVFLECVQDMDHENMFWYRQDPGLGLRLIYFSYDVKMKEKGDIPEGYSVSREKKERFSLILESASTNQTSMYLCASDDWTSGRDTQYFGPGTRLTVL.

The table lists this clone with a few counts. The genes are TRBV19 and TRBJ1-5; D gene ambiguous. The V end was cut by 6 bases, the J end by 6 bases, with 24 bases between. CDR1 LNHDA and CDR2 SQIVND come from the germline V gene (reference sequence). This CDR3 spans 17 amino acids. The CDR3 region has the DNA TGTGCCAGTAGCTATACTCTTCTTAATGTGGGGAGTCAGCCCCAGCATTTT. Its translation: CASSYTLLNVGSQPQHF.

This clone has more than one count but fewer than ten. The CDR3 DNA reads as TGTGCCACCGACAGAGGAGTCGGGGGCTACACCTTC. Amino acid sequence: CATDRGVGGYTF. The V call is TRBV28, the J call TRBJ1-2; a possible D gene is TRBD1 (5 bases). V was pared by 10 bases and J by 8 bases, with 17 bases between. This CDR3 is 12 amino acids long. The germline V gene has CDR1 MDHEN and CDR2 SYDVKM.

The rearrangement links TRBV6-1 to TRBJ2-2, with D possibly being TRBD2 (5 bases). CDR3 length: 13 amino acids. With 7 bases removed from V and 6 bases from J, the gap between germline ends came to 12 bases. Germline V CDR1 and CDR2: MNHNS, SASEGT. The CDR3 spells CASTLSEAGELFF. CDR3 coding DNA: TGTGCCAGCACCCTCTCGGAGGCCGGGGAGCTGTTTTTT.

The V and J genes are TRBV7-2 and TRBJ2-7; 13 bases fit TRBD2. The CDR3 runs 17 residues. V shed 5 bases, J shed 3 bases, and the junction held 10 bases outside the gene matches. Looked up from germline, CDR1 is SGHTA and CDR2 is FQGNSA. CDR3 nucleotide sequence: TGTGCCAGCAGCCGGACTAGCGGGAGTACGGGCCACTACGAGCAGTACTTC. This encodes CASSRTSGSTGHYEQYF.

In this sample, this clone turned up a few times. Here the CDR3 reads CASTSGSADTQYF. For the CDR3, the DNA is TGTGCCTCGACTAGCGGGAGTGCAGATACGCAGTATTTT. The V gene is TRBV28, the J gene TRBJ2-3; TRBD2 agrees at 12 bases. The CDR3 covers 13 residues. After removal of 11 bases from V and 4 bases from J, the junction contained 4 bases not matched to a gene. Looked up from germline, CDR1 is MDHEN and CDR2 is SYDVKM.

This chain links TRBV5-1 with TRBJ2-1, with 14 bases matching TRBD2. The ends lost 2 bases at V and 8 bases at J; junction bases unmatched: 3. The CDR3 sequence is 15 residues long. Germline assignment: CDR1 SGHRS and CDR2 YFSETQ. The DNA for the CDR3 is TGCGCCAGCAGCTTCGGGACTAGCGGGAGCGATGAGCAGTTCTTC. It is translated as CASSFGTSGSDEQFF.